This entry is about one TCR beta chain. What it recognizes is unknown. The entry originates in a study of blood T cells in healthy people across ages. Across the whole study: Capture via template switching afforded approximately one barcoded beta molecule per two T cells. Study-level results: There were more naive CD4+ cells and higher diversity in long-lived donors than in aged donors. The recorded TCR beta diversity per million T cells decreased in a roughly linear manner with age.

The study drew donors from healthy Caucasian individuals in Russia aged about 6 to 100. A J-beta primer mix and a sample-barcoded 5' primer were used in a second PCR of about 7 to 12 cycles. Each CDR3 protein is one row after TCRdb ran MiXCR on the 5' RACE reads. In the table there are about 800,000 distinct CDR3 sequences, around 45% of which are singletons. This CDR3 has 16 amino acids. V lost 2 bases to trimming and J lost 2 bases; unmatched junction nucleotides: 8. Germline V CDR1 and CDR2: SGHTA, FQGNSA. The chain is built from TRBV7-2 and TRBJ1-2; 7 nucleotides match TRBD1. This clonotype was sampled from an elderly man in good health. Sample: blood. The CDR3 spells CASSLQPSTGNYGYTF. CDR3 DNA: TGTGCCAGCAGCTTACAACCCTCGACAGGGAACTATGGCTACACCTTC. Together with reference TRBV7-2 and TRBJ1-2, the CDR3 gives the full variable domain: GAGVSQSPSNKVTEKGKDVELRCDPISGHTALYWYRQSLGQGLEFLIYFQGNSAPDKSGLPSDRFSAERTGGSVSTLTIQRTQQEDSAVYLCASSLQPSTGNYGYTFGSGTRLTVV.